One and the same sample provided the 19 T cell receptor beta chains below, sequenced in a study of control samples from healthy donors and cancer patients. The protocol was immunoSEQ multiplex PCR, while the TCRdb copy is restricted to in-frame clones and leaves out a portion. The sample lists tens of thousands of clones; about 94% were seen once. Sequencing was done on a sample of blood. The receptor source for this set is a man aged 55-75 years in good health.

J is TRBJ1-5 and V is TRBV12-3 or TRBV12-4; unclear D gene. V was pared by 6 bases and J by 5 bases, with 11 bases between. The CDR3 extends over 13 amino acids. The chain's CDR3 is CASSLLRDQPQHF. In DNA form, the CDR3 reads TGTGCCAGCAGCCTCCTTAGAGATCAGCCCCAGCATTTT.

Here the CDR3 DNA reads TGTGCCAGCAGACAGGGACTAGCGGGAGCTCTCCTCACAGGGAATGAGCAGTTCTTC. Its protein is CASRQGLAGALLTGNEQFF. This chain uses TRBV5-6 with TRBJ2-1; 14 bases match TRBD2. CDR1 SGHDT and CDR2 YYEEEE come from the germline V gene. This CDR3 has 19 amino acids. Trimming cost V 5 bases and J 7 bases; bases outside gene matches: 17.

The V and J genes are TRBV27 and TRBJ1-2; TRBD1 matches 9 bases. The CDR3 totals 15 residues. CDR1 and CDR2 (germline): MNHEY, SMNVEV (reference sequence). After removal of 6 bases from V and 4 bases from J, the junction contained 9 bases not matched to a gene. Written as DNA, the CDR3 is TGTGCCAGCAGGAACACAGGGGGCGCGGGCTATGGCTACACCTTC. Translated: CASRNTGGAGYGYTF.

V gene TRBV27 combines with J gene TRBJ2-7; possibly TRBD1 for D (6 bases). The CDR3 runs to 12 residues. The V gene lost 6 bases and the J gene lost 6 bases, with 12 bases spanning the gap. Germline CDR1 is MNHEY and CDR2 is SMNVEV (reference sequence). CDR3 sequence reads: CASSPTGFEQYF. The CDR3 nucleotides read TGTGCCAGCAGCCCTACAGGGTTCGAGCAGTACTTC.

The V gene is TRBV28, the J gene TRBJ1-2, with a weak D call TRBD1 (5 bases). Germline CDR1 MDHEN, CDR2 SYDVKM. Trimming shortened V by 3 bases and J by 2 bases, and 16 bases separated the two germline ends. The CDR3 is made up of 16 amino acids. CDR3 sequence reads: CASSFTWGNRNYGYTF. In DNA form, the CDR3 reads TGTGCCAGCAGTTTTACGTGGGGGAATCGGAACTATGGCTACACCTTC.

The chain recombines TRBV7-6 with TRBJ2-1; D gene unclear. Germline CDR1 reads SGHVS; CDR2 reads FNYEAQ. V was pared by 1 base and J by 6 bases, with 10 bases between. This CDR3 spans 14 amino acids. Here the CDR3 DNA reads TGTGCCAGCAGCTTAGGTCCGGCAAGCAATGAGCAGTTCTTC. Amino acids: CASSLGPASNEQFF.

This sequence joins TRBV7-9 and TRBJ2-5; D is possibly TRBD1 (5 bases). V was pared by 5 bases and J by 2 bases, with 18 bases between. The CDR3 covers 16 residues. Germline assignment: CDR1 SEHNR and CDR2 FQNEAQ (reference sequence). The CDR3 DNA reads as TGTGCCAGCAGCCTTGGAATGCCAGGGCGACAAGAGACCCAGTACTTC. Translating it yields CASSLGMPGRQETQYF.

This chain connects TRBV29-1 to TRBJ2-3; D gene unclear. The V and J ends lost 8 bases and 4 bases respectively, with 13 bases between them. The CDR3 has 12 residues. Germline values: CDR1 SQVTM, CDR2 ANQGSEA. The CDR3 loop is CSPKVGSDTQYF. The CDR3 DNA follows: TGCAGCCCCAAGGTGGGTTCAGATACGCAGTATTTT.

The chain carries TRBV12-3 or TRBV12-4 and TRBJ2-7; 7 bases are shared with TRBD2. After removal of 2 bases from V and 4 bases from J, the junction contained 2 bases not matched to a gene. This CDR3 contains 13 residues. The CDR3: CASSLRLAYEQYF. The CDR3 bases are TGTGCCAGCAGTTTAAGACTAGCATACGAGCAGTACTTC.

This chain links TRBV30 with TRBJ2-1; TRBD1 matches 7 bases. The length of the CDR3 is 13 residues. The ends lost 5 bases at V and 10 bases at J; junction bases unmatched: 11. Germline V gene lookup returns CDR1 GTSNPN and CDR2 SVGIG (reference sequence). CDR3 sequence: CAWWHRGIGEQFF. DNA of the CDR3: TGTGCCTGGTGGCACAGGGGTATTGGGGAGCAGTTCTTC.

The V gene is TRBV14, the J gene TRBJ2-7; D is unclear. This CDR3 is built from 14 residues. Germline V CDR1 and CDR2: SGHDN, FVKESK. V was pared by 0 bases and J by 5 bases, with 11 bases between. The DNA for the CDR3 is TGTGCCAGCAGCCAAGAATTGTGGGTGGACGAGCAGTACTTC. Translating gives CASSQELWVDEQYF.

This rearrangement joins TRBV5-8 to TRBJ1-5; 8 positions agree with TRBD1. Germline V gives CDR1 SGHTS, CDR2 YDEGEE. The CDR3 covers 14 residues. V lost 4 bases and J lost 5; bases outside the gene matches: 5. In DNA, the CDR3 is TGTGCCAGCAGCCCGGGACAGGTGGATCAGCCCCAGCATTTT. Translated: CASSPGQVDQPQHF.

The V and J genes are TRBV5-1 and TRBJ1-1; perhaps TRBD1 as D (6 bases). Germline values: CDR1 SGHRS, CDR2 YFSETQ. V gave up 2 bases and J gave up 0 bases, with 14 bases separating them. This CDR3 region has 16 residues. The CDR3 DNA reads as TGCGCCAGCAGCTTTGGTACAGGGTATATGAACACTGAAGCTTTCTTT. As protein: CASSFGTGYMNTEAFF.

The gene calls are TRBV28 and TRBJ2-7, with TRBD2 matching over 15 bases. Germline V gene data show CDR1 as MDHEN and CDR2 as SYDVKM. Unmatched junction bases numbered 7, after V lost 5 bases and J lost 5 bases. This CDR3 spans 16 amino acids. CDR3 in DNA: TGTGCCAGCAGTCCCTGGACTAGCGGGAGGGCTAACGAGCAGTACTTC. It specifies CASSPWTSGRANEQYF.

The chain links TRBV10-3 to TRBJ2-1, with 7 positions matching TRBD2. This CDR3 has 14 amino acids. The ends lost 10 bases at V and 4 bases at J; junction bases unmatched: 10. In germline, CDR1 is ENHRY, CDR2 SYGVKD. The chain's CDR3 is CATGAGPMYNEQFF. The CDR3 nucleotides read TGTGCCACTGGAGCGGGGCCGATGTACAATGAGCAGTTCTTC.

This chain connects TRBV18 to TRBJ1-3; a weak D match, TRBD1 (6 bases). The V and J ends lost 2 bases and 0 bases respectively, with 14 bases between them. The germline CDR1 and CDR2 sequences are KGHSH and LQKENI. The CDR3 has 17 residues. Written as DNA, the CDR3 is TGTGCCAGCTCACCAGGTACGGACAGCAGCTCTGGAAACACCATATATTTT. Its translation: CASSPGTDSSSGNTIYF.

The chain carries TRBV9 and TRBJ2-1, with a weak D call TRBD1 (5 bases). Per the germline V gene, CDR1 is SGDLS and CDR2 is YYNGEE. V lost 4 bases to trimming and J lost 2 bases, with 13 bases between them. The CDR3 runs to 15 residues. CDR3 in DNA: TGTGCCAGCAGCCGCAGGGTGGGAACCTACAATGAGCAGTTCTTC. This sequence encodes CASSRRVGTYNEQFF. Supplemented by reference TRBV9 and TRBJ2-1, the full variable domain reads DSGVTQTPKHLITATGQRVTLRCSPRSGDLSVYWYQQSLDQGLQFLIQYYNGEERAKGNILERFSAQQFPDLHSELNLSSLELGDSALYFCASSRRVGTYNEQFFGPGTRLTVL.

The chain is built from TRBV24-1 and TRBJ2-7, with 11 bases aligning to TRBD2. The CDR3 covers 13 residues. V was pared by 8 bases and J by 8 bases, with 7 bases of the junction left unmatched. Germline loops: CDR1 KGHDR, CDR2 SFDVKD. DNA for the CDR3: TGTGCCACCATAGCGGGAGGGCTTCGCAAGCAGTACTTC. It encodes CATIAGGLRKQYF.

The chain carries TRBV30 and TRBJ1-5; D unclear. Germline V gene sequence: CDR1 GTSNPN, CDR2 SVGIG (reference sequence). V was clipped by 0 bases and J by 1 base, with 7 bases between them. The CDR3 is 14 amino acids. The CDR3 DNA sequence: TGTGCCTGGAGTGTACGGGCAAGCAATCAGCCCCAGCATTTT. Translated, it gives CAWSVRASNQPQHF.